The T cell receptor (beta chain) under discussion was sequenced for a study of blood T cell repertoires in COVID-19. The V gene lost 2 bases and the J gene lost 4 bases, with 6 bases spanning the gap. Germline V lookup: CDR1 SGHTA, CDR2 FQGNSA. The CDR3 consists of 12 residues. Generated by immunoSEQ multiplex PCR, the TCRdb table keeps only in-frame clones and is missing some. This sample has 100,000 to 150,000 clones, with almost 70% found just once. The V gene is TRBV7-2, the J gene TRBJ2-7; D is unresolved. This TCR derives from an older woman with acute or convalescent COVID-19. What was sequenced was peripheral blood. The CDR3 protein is CASSLRFYEQYF. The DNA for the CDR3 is TGTGCCAGCAGCTTACGGTTTTACGAGCAGTACTTC.